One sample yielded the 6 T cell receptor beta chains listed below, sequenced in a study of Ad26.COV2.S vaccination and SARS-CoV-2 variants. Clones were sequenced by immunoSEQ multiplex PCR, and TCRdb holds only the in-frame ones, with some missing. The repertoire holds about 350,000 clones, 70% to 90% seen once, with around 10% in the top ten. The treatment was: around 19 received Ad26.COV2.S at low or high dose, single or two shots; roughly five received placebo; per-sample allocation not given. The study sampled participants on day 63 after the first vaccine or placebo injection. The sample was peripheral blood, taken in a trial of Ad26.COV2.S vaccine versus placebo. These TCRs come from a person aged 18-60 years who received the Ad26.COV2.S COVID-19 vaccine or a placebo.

The CDR3 DNA reads as TGTGCCAGCAGTTTGGGGGGCACGAGCAATCAGCCCCAGCATTTT. Its translation is CASSLGGTSNQPQHF. The chain employs TRBV28 and TRBJ1-5; a weak D match, TRBD1 (6 bases). V was trimmed by 3 bases and J by 1 base, leaving 10 bases between them. CDR3 length: 15 amino acids. Per the germline V gene, CDR1 is MDHEN and CDR2 is SYDVKM.

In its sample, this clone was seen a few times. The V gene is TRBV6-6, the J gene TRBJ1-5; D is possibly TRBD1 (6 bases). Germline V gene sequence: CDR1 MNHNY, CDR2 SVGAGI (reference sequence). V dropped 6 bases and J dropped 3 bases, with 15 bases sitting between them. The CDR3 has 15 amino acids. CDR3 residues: CASRPQGPHNQPQHF. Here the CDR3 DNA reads TGTGCCAGCAGACCGCAGGGGCCTCACAATCAGCCCCAGCATTTT.

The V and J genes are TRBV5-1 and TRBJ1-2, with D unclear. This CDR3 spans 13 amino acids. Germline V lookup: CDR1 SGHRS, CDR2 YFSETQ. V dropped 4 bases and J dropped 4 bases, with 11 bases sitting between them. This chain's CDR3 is CASSPELTYGYTF. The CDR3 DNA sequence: TGCGCCAGCAGCCCTGAGTTGACCTATGGCTACACCTTC.

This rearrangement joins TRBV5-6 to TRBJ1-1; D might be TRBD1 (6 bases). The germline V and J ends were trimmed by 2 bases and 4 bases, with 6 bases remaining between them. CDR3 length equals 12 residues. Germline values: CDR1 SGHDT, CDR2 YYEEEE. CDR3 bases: TGTGCCAGCAGCTTACAGGGCACTGAAGCTTTCTTT. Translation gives CASSLQGTEAFF.

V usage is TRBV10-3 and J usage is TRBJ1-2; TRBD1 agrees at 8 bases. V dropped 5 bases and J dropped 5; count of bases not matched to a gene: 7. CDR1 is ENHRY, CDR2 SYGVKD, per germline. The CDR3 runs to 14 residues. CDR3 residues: CAISKPGQDYGYTF. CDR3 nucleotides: TGTGCCATCAGTAAGCCGGGACAGGATTATGGCTACACCTTC.

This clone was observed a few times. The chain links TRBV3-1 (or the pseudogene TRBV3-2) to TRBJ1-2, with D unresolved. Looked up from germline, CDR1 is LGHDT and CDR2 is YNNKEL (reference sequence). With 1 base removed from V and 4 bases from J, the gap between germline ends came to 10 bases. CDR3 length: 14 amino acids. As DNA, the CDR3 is TGTGCCAGCAGCCAAGGGCCAGCGAGCTATGGCTACACCTTC. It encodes CASSQGPASYGYTF.